One and the same sample provided the 13 T cell receptor beta chains below, sequenced in a study of Graves' ophthalmopathy and Graves' hyperthyroidism. Amplified material comprised TCR beta CDR3 regions derived from RNA transcripts. Second-round multiplex PCR came after first-round RT-PCR with HTBI primers. TCRdb re-called the multiplex PCR reads with MiXCR, one entry per CDR3 protein. The sample has 900,000 to 1,200,000 distinct CDR3 sequences, about 35% seen once. Specimen: peripheral blood or thyroid tissue (not recorded which). These receptors originate from an adult man with Graves' hyperthyroidism.

This clonotype has only a few counts. This chain uses TRBV9 with TRBJ1-1, with unresolved D. Deletions cut 2 bases from V and 7 bases from J, with 12 bases between. The V gene's germline CDR1 is SGDLS and CDR2 YYNGEE. This CDR3 is 13 amino acids long. CDR3 sequence: CASSVGPASEAFF. Written as DNA, the CDR3 is TGTGCCAGCAGCGTGGGCCCCGCAAGTGAAGCTTTCTTT.

This clonotype was counted many times. The V gene is TRBV5-1, the J gene TRBJ1-6; D is unclear. Trimming left V 0 bases short and J 8 bases short, with 12 bases between. Germline V gives CDR1 SGHRS, CDR2 YFSETQ. The CDR3 runs to 15 residues. DNA for the CDR3: TGCGCCAGCAGCTTGGGTGCCGCAGATTATTCACCCCTCCACTTT. It encodes CASSLGAADYSPLHF.

A few counts support this clonotype. The chain combines TRBV29-1 with TRBJ2-5, with TRBD2 matching over 7 bases. Trimming took 5 bases from V and 3 from J; bases not matched to a gene: 9. The germline CDR1 and CDR2 sequences are SQVTM and ANQGSEA. The CDR3 runs to 14 residues. CDR3 in amino acids: CSVSGREGKETQYF. DNA of the CDR3: TGCAGCGTTTCGGGGAGGGAGGGGAAAGAGACCCAGTACTTC.

This clonotype appeared a few times. The chain uses TRBV2 and TRBJ2-7, with 11 bases identical to TRBD2. Germline trimming cut 6 bases from V and 4 bases from J; bases unmatched to any gene: 5. The CDR3 has 14 residues. Germline loops: CDR1 SNHLY, CDR2 FYNNEI. CDR3 protein: CASRAGTSGYEQYF. The CDR3 DNA follows: TGTGCCAGCAGAGCCGGGACTAGCGGTTACGAGCAGTACTTC.

This clonotype has at least ten counts. The chain uses TRBV6-5 and TRBJ1-1; 7 positions match TRBD1. Germline assignment: CDR1 MNHEY and CDR2 SVGAGI. V shed 5 bases, J shed 0 bases, and the junction held 12 bases outside the gene matches. The CDR3 sequence is 17 residues long. CDR3 sequence reads: CASSNTGTAEMNTEAFF. DNA for the CDR3: TGTGCCAGCAGTAACACCGGGACAGCTGAAATGAACACTGAAGCTTTCTTT.

The chain recombines TRBV5-8 with TRBJ1-1; 8 positions agree with TRBD1. J was trimmed by 3 bases and V by 2 bases; bases with no gene match: 3. Germline assignment: CDR1 SGHTS and CDR2 YDEGEE. The CDR3 length is 14 residues. CDR3 amino acids: CASSFPTGDTEAFF. The CDR3 DNA reads TGTGCCAGCAGCTTTCCGACAGGGGACACTGAAGCTTTCTTT.

Concerning this clonotype itself: This may come from a read error, since a much larger clone is one base off. The chain recombines TRBV2 with TRBJ1-4; the D is unclear. The CDR3 is made up of 14 amino acids. Per germline, CDR1 SNHLY and CDR2 FYNNEI. DNA for the CDR3: TGTGCCAGCAGCGCGCAGGCAACTAATGAAAAACTGTCTTTT. Encoded protein: CASSAQATNEKLSF.

The chain joins TRBV7-2 to TRBJ2-5; possible D gene TRBD2, 5 bases. The CDR3 runs to 17 residues. Trimming left V 3 bases short and J 4 bases short, with 21 bases between. Germline CDR1 SGHTA, CDR2 FQGNSA. The CDR3 loop reads CASSFKGAGVVRETQYF. DNA for the CDR3: TGTGCCAGCAGCTTTAAGGGAGCTGGGGTGGTGCGAGAGACCCAGTACTTC.

This clonotype has only one observation. This rearrangement joins TRBV25-1 to TRBJ1-2; 7 bases are shared with TRBD1. The CDR3 consists of 16 residues. Germline lookup yields CDR1 MGHDK and CDR2 SYGVNS. The V gene end was trimmed by 6 bases and the J gene end by 7 bases; junction bases not matched to a gene: 17. CDR3: CASSLAGAGGRAGYTF. CDR3 coding DNA: TGTGCCAGCAGCTTAGCCGGGGCAGGGGGAAGGGCTGGCTACACCTTC.

The gene calls are TRBV6-5 and TRBJ1-4; 7 nucleotides agree with TRBD1. Germline V gene lookup returns CDR1 MNHEY and CDR2 SVGAGI. With V trimmed by 7 bases and J by 7 bases, 3 bases remained unmatched. The length of the CDR3 is 12 residues. The CDR3 nucleotides read TGTGCCAGCACCGGACAGGCTGAAAAACTGTTTTTT. Its protein product is CASTGQAEKLFF.

The chain combines TRBV5-8 with TRBJ1-1, with D uncertain. Trimming removed 0 bases at V and 4 bases at J, with 13 bases between. The CDR3 spans 15 residues. CDR1 is SGHTS, CDR2 YDEGEE, per germline. In nucleotides, the CDR3 is TGTGCCAGCAGCTTGGGTGGTCAGGTAGGCACTGAAGCTTTCTTT. This encodes CASSLGGQVGTEAFF. The complete variable domain, with remaining parts taken from reference TRBV5-8 and TRBJ1-1, reads EAGVTQSPTHLIKTRGQQATLRCSPISGHTSVYWYQQALGLGLQFLLWYDEGEERNRGNFPPRFSGRQFPNYSSELNVNALELEDSALYLCASSLGGQVGTEAFFGQGTRLTVV.

This clonotype was seen a handful of times. This clone may be a read error of a much larger clone one base away. This chain uses TRBV7-2 with TRBJ2-7; TRBD1 matches at 7 bases. Looked up from germline, CDR1 is SGHTA and CDR2 is FQGNSA. This CDR3 is 14 amino acids long. With 5 bases clipped from V and 4 bases from J, the junction kept 8 bases outside the gene matches. The CDR3 sequence: CASSPGTANYEQYF. For the CDR3, the DNA is TGTGCCAGCAGCCCCGGGACAGCGAATTACGAGCAGTACTTC.

The chain links TRBV24-1 to TRBJ2-7; tentatively, D is TRBD1 (6 bases). Germline CDR1 and CDR2: KGHDR and SFDVKD. The CDR3 totals 13 residues. V lost 11 bases and J 0 bases, leaving 13 bases between the germline ends. CDR3 nucleotides: TGTGCCAGCGTAGGGGGTCTCTCCTACGAGCAGTACTTC. It specifies CASVGGLSYEQYF.